This T cell receptor (beta chain) was documented in a study of early T cells in non-severe SARS-CoV-2 infection. One entry per CDR3 protein, called by TCRdb with MiXCR from the 5' RACE reads. The data show approximately 77,000 distinct CDR3 sequences, roughly 12% seen once. This clonotype was seen ten or more times. The CDR3 is 15 residues long. Germline V gives CDR1 SGHTA, CDR2 FQGTGA. Trimming took 4 bases from V and 2 from J, leaving 12 bases between them. The TCR originated in an adult who was a healthcare worker with PCR-confirmed SARS-CoV-2 infection or an uninfected control (not recorded which). The donor label of this sample is uncertain. The chain is built from TRBV7-3 and TRBJ2-1; possible D gene TRBD2, 7 bases. Sequencing used whole blood, obtained at baseline. For the CDR3, the DNA is TGTGCCAGCAGCTCAGGCGGGGGCCCCTACAATGAGCAGTTCTTC. Its protein is CASSSGGGPYNEQFF. The variable domain in full, with the rest retrieved from reference TRBV7-3 and TRBJ2-1, is GAGVSQTPSNKVTEKGKYVELRCDPISGHTALYWYRQSLGQGPEFLIYFQGTGAADDSGLPNDRFFAVRPEGSVSTLKIQRTERGDSAVYLCASSSGGGPYNEQFFGPGTRLTVL.